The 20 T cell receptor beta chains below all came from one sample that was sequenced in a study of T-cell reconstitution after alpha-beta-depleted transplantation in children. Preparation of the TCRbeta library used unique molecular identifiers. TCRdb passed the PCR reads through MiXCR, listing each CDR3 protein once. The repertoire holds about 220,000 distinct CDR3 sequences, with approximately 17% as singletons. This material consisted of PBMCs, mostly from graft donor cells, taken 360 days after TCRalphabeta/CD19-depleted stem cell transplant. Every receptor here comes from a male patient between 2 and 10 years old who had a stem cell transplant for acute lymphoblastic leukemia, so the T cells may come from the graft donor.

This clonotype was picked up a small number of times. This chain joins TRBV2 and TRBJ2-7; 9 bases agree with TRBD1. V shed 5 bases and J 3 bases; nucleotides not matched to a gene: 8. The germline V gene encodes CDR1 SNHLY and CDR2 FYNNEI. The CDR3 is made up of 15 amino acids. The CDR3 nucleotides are TGTGCCAGCAGTAAAACTCGGACAGGGGACTACGAGCAGTACTTC. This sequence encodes CASSKTRTGDYEQYF. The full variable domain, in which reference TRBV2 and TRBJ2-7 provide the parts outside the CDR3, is EPEVTQTPSHQVTQMGQEVILRCVPISNHLYFYWYRQILGQKVEFLVSFYNNEISEKSEIFDDQFSVERPDGSNFTLKIRSTKLEDSAMYFCASSKTRTGDYEQYFGPGTRLTVT.

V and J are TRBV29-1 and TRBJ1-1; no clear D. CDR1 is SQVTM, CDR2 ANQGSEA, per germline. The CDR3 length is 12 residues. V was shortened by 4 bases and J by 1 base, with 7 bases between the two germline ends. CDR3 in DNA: TGCAGCGTTGCGCAGCCGAACACTGAAGCTTTCTTT. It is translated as CSVAQPNTEAFF. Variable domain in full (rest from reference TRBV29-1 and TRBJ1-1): SAVISQKPSRDICQRGTSLTIQCQVDSQVTMMFWYRQQPGQSLTLIATANQGSEATYESGFVIDKFPISRPNLTFSTLTVSNMSPEDSSIYLCSVAQPNTEAFFGQGTRLTVV.

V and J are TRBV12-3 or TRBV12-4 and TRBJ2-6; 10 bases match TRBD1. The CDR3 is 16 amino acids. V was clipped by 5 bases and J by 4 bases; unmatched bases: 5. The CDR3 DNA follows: TGTGCCAGCAGTAGGGACAGGGGTTTGGGGGCCAACGTCCTGACTTTC. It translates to CASSRDRGLGANVLTF.

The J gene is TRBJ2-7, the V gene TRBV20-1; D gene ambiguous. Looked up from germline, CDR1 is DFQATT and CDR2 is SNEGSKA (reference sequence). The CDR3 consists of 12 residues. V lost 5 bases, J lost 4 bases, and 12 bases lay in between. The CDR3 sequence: CSAPRGNYEQYF. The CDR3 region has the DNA TGCAGTGCTCCGCGCGGTAATTACGAGCAGTACTTC.

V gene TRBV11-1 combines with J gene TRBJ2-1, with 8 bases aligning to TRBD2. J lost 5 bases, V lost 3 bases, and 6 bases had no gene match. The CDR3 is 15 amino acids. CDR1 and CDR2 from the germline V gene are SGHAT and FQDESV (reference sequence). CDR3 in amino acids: CASSFGGGPNNEQFF. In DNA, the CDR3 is TGTGCCAGCAGCTTCGGCGGGGGGCCGAACAATGAGCAGTTCTTC.

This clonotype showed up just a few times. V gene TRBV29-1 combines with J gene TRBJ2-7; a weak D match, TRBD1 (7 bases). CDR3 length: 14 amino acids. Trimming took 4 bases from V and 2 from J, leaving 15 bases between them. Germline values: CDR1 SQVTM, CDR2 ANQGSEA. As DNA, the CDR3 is TGCAGCGTTGGGGTGGAGGGGGCTCCCTACGAGCAGTACTTC. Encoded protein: CSVGVEGAPYEQYF.

The CDR3 DNA reads TGTGCCATCATGGGGGCTGGGGAGACCCAGTACTTC. Translation gives CAIMGAGETQYF. V usage is TRBV10-3 and J usage is TRBJ2-5; maybe TRBD1 (6 bases). This CDR3 region has 12 residues. CDR1 is ENHRY, CDR2 SYGVKD, per germline. V was shortened by 7 bases and J by 5 bases, with 11 bases between the two germline ends.

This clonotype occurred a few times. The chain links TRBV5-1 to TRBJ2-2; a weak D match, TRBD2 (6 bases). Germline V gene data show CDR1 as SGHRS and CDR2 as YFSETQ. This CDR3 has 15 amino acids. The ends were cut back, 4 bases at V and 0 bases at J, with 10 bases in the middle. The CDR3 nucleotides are TGCGCCAGCAGCGGCGGGGACCCGAACACCGGGGAGCTGTTTTTT. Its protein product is CASSGGDPNTGELFF.

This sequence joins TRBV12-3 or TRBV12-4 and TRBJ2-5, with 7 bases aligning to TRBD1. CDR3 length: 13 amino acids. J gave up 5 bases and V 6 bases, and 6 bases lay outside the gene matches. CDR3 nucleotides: TGTGCCAGCAGAGAGGGGGCAAGGGAGACCCAGTACTTC. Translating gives CASREGARETQYF.

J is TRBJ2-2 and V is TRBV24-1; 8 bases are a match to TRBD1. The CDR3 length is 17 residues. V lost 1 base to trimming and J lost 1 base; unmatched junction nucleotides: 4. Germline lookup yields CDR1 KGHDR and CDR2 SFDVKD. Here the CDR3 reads CATSDLAGTGNTGELFF. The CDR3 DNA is TGTGCCACCAGTGATTTAGCCGGGACAGGGAACACCGGGGAGCTGTTTTTT.

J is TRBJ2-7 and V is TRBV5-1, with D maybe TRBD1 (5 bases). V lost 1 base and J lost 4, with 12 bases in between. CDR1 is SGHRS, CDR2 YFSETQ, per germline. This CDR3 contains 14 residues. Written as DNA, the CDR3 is TGCGCCAGCAGCTTGAGGGGTGGATCGTACGAGCAGTACTTC. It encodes CASSLRGGSYEQYF.

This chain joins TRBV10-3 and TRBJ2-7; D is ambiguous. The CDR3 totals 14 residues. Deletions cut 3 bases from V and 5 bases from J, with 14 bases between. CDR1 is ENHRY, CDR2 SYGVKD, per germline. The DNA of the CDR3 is TGTGCCATCAGTGACCCGACACTGGGCAACGAGCAGTACTTC. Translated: CAISDPTLGNEQYF.

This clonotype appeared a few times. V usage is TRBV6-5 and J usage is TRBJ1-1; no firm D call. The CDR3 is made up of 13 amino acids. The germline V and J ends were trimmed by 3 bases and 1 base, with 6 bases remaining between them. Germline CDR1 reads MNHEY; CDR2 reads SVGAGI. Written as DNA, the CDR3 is TGTGCCAGCAGTTATGCCGGGAACACTGAAGCTTTCTTT. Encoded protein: CASSYAGNTEAFF.

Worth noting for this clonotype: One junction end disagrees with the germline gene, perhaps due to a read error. This CDR3 is CTSSPTTMAGQHTGELFF. CDR3 DNA sequence: TGTACCAGCAGTCCCACGACAATGGCGGGTCAACACACCGGGGAGCTGTTTTTT. The rearrangement joins TRBV2 to TRBJ2-2; possible D gene TRBD2, 5 bases. The germline V gene encodes CDR1 SNHLY and CDR2 FYNNEI. The CDR3 has 18 residues.

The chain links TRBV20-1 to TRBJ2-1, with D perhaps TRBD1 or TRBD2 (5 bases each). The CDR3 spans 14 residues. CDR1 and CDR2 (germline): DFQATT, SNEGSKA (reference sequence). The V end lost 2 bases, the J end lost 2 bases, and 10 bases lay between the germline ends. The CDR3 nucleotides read TGCAGTGCTAGATGGACGGGACCCTACAATGAGCAGTTCTTC. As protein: CSARWTGPYNEQFF.

The CDR3 here is CASSLETGSGETQYF. The CDR3 nucleotides read TGCGCCAGCAGCTTGGAAACAGGTAGCGGAGAGACCCAGTACTTC. V usage is TRBV5-1 and J usage is TRBJ2-5; weak D call: TRBD2 (6 bases). V was cut by 0 bases and J by 4 bases, with 13 bases left in between. Germline V lookup: CDR1 SGHRS, CDR2 YFSETQ. The CDR3 is 15 residues long.

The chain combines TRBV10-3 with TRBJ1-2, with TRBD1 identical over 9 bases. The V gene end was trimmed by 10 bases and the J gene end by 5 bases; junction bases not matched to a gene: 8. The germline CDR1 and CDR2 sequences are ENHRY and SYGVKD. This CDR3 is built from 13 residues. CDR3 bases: TGTGCCACCAGGGACAGGGAAGCTTATGGCTACACCTTC. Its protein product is CATRDREAYGYTF.

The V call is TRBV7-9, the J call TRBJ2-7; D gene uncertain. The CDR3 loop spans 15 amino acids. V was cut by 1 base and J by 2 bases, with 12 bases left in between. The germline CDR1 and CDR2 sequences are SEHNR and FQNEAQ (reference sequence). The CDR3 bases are TGTGCCAGCAGCTTAGAAGGGATCCAAACCTACGAGCAGTACTTC. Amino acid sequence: CASSLEGIQTYEQYF.

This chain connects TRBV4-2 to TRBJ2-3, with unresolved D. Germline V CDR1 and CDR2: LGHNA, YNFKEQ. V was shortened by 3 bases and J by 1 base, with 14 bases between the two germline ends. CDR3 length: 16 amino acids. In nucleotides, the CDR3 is TGTGCCAGCAGCCAGGGAAGGGCGGACCGCACAGATACGCAGTATTTT. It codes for CASSQGRADRTDTQYF.

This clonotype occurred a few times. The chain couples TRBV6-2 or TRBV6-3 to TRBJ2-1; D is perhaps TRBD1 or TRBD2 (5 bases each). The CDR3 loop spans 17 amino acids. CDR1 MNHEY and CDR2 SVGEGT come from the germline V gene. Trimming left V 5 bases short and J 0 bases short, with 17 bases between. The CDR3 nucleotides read TGTGCCAGCAGTCCTAAAGGGGCAACTAGCTCCTACAATGAGCAGTTCTTC. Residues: CASSPKGATSSYNEQFF.